The rows below give T cell receptor beta chains drawn from one sample of a study of Graves' ophthalmopathy and Graves' hyperthyroidism. MiXCR, applied by TCRdb to the multiplex PCR reads, yields one record per CDR3 protein. The table has hundreds of thousands of distinct CDR3 sequences, roughly 39% seen once; the top ten hold roughly 3.5%. Sequenced sample: peripheral blood. Receptor source: an adult man with Graves' ophthalmopathy. The CDR3 runs from the conserved cysteine through the conserved F or W. Each record gives: clone size, J gene, V gene, D gene, CDR3 DNA, CDR3 protein. A D gene is named only where the DNA matches it firmly. Size is stated for part of the rows, as once, few or many counts, or as a class when the clone is expanded.

once | TRBJ2-1 | TRBV25-1 | - | TGTGCCAGCAGTGAATCGGCTAGGGGCCAGGGCCTTAATGAGCAGTTCTTC | CASSESARGQGLNEQFF
many | TRBJ1-5 | TRBV10-3 | - | TGTGCCAGCAGTGACCATCAGCCCCAGCATTTT | CASSDHQPQHF
many | TRBJ1-4 | TRBV14 | - | TGTGCCAGCAGCGGGCGGGGATCCGAAAAACTGTTTTTT | CASSGRGSEKLFF
many | TRBJ2-7 | TRBV20-1 | - | TGCAGTGCTAAGGACGGGGCCTCCTACGAGCAGTACTTC | CSAKDGASYEQYF
few | TRBJ2-3 | TRBV20-1 | TRBD1 | TGCAGTGCTGTTGGGAGACAGGGGGTGGGCACAGATACGCAGTATTTT | CSAVGRQGVGTDTQYF
- | TRBJ1-6 | TRBV10-3 | - | TGTGCCACCACCGCCGAGGGCAGCAACAATTCACCCCTCCACTTT | CATTAEGSNNSPLHF
few | TRBJ1-5 | TRBV20-1 | - | TGCAGTGCTAGAGATGGGAGTCAGCCCCAGCATTTT | CSARDGSQPQHF
- | TRBJ1-2 | TRBV19 | TRBD1 | TGTGCCAGTAGTACAGAGACAGGGAACCATGGCTACACCTTC | CASSTETGNHGYTF
- | TRBJ1-2 | TRBV6-1 | TRBD1 | TGTGCCAGCAGTTACGGTGGGACAGACCCAGACTATGGCTACACCTTC | CASSYGGTDPDYGYTF
- | TRBJ2-2 | TRBV10-3 | - | TGTGCCATCAGTAACCGGGCTGTCGACACCGGGGAGCTGTTTTTT | CAISNRAVDTGELFF
many | TRBJ1-2 | TRBV7-6 | - | TGTGCCAGCAGCGAGGGGGACCCAGGGGATGGCTACACCTTC | CASSEGDPGDGYTF
- | TRBJ1-6 | TRBV10-3 | - | TGTGCCATCAGTGAATGGCCCCTCCACTTT | CAISEWPLHF
- | TRBJ2-7 | TRBV11-1 | - | TGTGCCAGCAGCCCAGCAACAGGGATACTCACCTACGAGCAGTACTTC | CASSPATGILTYEQYF
many | TRBJ2-7 | TRBV6-1 | - | TGTGCCAGCAGTGAACCCATCGGGCGATACTCCTACGAGCAGTACTTC | CASSEPIGRYSYEQYF
many | TRBJ1-1 | TRBV29-1 | - | TGCAGCGTTGACAAGACGGGAGTGAACACTGAAGCTTTCTTT | CSVDKTGVNTEAFF
few | TRBJ1-5 | TRBV6-1 | - | TGTGCCAGCAGTGAAGCCGGGGACTCCTGGAATCAGCCCCAGCATTTT | CASSEAGDSWNQPQHF
many | TRBJ2-7 | TRBV20-1 | - | TGCAGTGCTTGGACAGCCCAGACCTACGAGCAGTACTTC | CSAWTAQTYEQYF
once | TRBJ2-7 | TRBV7-2 | TRBD2 | TGTGCCAGCAGCTTATTGGGCGGGAGGGCCGGCGAGCAGTACTTC | CASSLLGGRAGEQYF
few | TRBJ2-3 | TRBV7-9 | - | TGTGCCAGCAGCTTCGCCAGCCCAGATACGCAGTATTTT | CASSFASPDTQYF
- | TRBJ2-5 | TRBV7-9 | TRBD2 | TGCGCCAGCAGCCCACGGGGGGAGGCCCAGTACTTC | CASSPRGEAQYF
- | TRBJ2-7 | TRBV29-1 | - | TGCAGCGTTGAAGTCGGGACGGACTCCTACGAGCAGTACTTC | CSVEVGTDSYEQYF
few | TRBJ1-5 | TRBV4-1 | - | TGCGCCAGCAGCCAAGGAGAATTTATTCTGCCCCAGCATTTT | CASSQGEFILPQHF
many | TRBJ1-5 | TRBV12-3/TRBV12-4 | - | TGTGCCAGCAGGATGCCAGGGAGCAATCAGCCCCAGCATTTT | CASRMPGSNQPQHF
- | TRBJ1-2 | TRBV30 | - | TGTGCCTGGAGTCCCAGCTACGGGGGGACGGACTATGGCTACACCTTC | CAWSPSYGGTDYGYTF
- | TRBJ2-7 | TRBV7-9 | TRBD2 | TGTGCCTGGAGTGGCGCCGGGACTAGCGCCTACGAGCAGTACTTC | CAWSGAGTSAYEQYF
- | TRBJ2-5 | TRBV7-2 | - | TGTGCCAGCAGCCAACGGGGACCGGGAGTGTTCGAGACCCAGTACTTC | CASSQRGPGVFETQYF
- | TRBJ2-5 | TRBV7-2 | - | TGTGCCAGCAGCTCCACAACGGGGGAGACCCAGTACTTC | CASSSTTGETQYF
many | TRBJ1-2 | TRBV29-1 | - | TGCAGCGTTGGGGAGACGATCTATGGCTACACCTTC | CSVGETIYGYTF
many | TRBJ1-2 | TRBV24-1 | - | TGTGCCACCAGTGACCACAGAGCTAACTATGGCTACACCTTC | CATSDHRANYGYTF
many | TRBJ1-1 | TRBV7-9 | - | TGTGCCAGCCGGACAGTTTTTACTGAAGCTTTCTTT | CASRTVFTEAFF
- | TRBJ2-7 | TRBV29-1 | - | TGCAGCGTTGAAGTGCCCGGACACAGGACCTCCTACGAGCAGTACTTC | CSVEVPGHRTSYEQYF
- | TRBJ1-2 | TRBV5-8 | - | TGTGCCAGCAGCACCCTGACACTGTCAACTAACTATGGCTACACCTTC | CASSTLTLSTNYGYTF
many | TRBJ2-7 | TRBV7-2 | TRBD1 | TGTGCCAGCAGCTTACTCGGGCGACAGGGGAGAATCTACGAGCAGTACTTC | CASSLLGRQGRIYEQYF
few | TRBJ2-5 | TRBV7-9 | TRBD2 | TGTGCCAGCCAGGAAGCGGGAGACGGAGAGACCCAGTACTTC | CASQEAGDGETQYF
few | TRBJ2-5 | TRBV3-1 | - | TGTGCCAGCAGCCAAGATCTATCGGACAACCAAGAGACCCAGTACTTC | CASSQDLSDNQETQYF
few | TRBJ2-7 | TRBV7-9 | - | TGTGCCAGCAGCTTAAGGGACTTCGAGCAGTACTTC | CASSLRDFEQYF
many | TRBJ1-2 | TRBV29-1 | - | TGCAGCGTTGACATACGGACAAATCCCTCCCTTGATGGCTACACCTTC | CSVDIRTNPSLDGYTF
- | TRBJ1-1 | TRBV7-9 | - | TGTGCCAGCAGCCAAGGAGCCGGGGCGACTGAAGCTTTCTTT | CASSQGAGATEAFF
many | TRBJ2-5 | TRBV4-2 | TRBD1 | TGTGCCAGCAGCCGGCTCGGACAGGTTCAAGAGACCCAGTACTTC | CASSRLGQVQETQYF
many | TRBJ2-7 | TRBV7-9 | - | TGTGCCAGCAGCACAGCCTACGAGCAGTACTTC | CASSTAYEQYF
few | TRBJ1-1 | TRBV7-8 | - | TGTGCCAGCAGCTTAGCGCAGGGGAGGGGCACTGAAGCTTTCTTT | CASSLAQGRGTEAFF
few | TRBJ2-7 | TRBV4-2 | TRBD2 | TGTGCCAGCAGCCAAGAGGGGGTGAGCGGGGGGGTGACCTACGAGCAGTACTTC | CASSQEGVSGGVTYEQYF
many | TRBJ1-1 | TRBV10-3 | TRBD1 | TGTGCCATCAGCGGACAGGGATCCACTGAAGCTTTCTTT | CAISGQGSTEAFF
- | TRBJ2-2 | TRBV5-4 | - | TGTGCCAGCACCGCTAGCAGTAACACCGGGGAGCTGTTTTTT | CASTASSNTGELFF
many | TRBJ1-6 | TRBV16 | - | TGTGCCAGCAGAACCGGGCCGAATAATTCACCCCTCCACTTT | CASRTGPNNSPLHF
few | TRBJ2-2 | TRBV7-2 | TRBD2 | TGTGCCAGCAGCTTAGTAGTCACTAGCGTGAACACCGGGGAGCTGTTTTTT | CASSLVVTSVNTGELFF
once | TRBJ1-5 | TRBV29-1 | TRBD1 | TGCAGCTCGGCAGGGGGTGATCAGCCCCAGCATTTT | CSSAGGDQPQHF
- | TRBJ2-7 | TRBV5-1 | - | TGCGCCAGCCAGGCACCGGGACACTACTACGAGCAGTACTTC | CASQAPGHYYEQYF